This T cell receptor beta chain was sequenced during a study of CD8 T cells in Susac syndrome. RNA in amounts of about 0.45 to 1 ug was reverse transcribed with random hexamers. TCRdb redid the calling of the immunoSEQ multiplex PCR reads with MiXCR, one entry per CDR3 protein. The sample consists of some 120,000 distinct CDR3 sequences, roughly 96% of them appearing once. Germline loops: CDR1 LGHDT, CDR2 YNNKEL (reference sequence). The CDR3 runs to 14 residues. V lost 5 bases to trimming and J lost 0 bases, with 8 bases between them. The rearrangement links TRBV3-1 to TRBJ2-4, with no clear D. The receptor was isolated from a human donor in good health. Specimen: CD4+ T cells from PBMCs. The CDR3 is CASSAALAKNIQYF. CDR3 bases: TGTGCCAGCAGCGCAGCACTAGCCAAAAACATTCAGTACTTC.